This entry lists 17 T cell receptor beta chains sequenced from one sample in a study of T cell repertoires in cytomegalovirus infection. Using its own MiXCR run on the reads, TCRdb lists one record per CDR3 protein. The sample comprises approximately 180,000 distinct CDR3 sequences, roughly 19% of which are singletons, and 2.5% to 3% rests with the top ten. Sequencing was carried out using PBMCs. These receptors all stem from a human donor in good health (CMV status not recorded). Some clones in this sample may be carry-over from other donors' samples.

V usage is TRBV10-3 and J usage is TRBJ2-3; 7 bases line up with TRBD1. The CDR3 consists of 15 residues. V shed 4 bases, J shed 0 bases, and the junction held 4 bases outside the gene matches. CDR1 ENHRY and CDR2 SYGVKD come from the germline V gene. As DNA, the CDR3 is TGTGCCATCAGTGCCGCAGGGGGAAGCACAGATACGCAGTATTTT. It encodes CAISAAGGSTDTQYF.

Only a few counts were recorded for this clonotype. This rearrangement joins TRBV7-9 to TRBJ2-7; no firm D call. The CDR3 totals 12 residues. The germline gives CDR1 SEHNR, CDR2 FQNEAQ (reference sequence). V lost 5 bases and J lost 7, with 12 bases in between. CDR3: CASSLTWLEQYF. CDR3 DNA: TGTGCCAGCAGCCTCACCTGGTTAGAGCAGTACTTC.

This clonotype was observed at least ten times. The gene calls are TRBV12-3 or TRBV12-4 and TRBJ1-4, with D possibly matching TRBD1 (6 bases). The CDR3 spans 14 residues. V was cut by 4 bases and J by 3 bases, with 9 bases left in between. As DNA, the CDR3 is TGTGCCAGCAGTTCGGGACACGCTAATGAAAAACTGTTTTTT. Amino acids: CASSSGHANEKLFF.

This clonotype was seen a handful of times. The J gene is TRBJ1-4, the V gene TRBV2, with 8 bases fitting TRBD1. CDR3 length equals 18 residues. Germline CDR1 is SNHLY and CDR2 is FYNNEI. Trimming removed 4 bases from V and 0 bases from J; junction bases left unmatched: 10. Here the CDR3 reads CASSGFRDRPATNEKLFF. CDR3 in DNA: TGTGCCAGCAGTGGCTTCCGGGACAGGCCTGCAACTAATGAAAAACTGTTTTTT.

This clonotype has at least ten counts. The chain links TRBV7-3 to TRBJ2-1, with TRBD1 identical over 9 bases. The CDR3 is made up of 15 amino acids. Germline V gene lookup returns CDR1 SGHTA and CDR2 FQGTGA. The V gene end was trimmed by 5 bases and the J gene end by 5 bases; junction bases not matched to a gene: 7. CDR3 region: CASSRTQGANNEQFF. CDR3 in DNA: TGTGCCAGCAGCCGAACACAGGGGGCCAACAATGAGCAGTTCTTC.

CDR3 loop: CASSLQGTGYTF. CDR3 DNA: TGTGCCAGCAGTTTACAGGGTACTGGCTACACCTTC. V usage is TRBV6-5 and J usage is TRBJ1-2; possible D gene TRBD1, 6 bases. V dropped 4 bases and J dropped 7 bases, with 10 bases sitting between them. The CDR3 has 12 residues. Germline values: CDR1 MNHEY, CDR2 SVGAGI.

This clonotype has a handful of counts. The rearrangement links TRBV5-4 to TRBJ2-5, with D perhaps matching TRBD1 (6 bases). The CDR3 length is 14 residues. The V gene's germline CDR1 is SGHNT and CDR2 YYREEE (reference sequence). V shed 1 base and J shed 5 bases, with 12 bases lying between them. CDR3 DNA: TGTGCCAGCAGCTTGTCAGGGGCGCGGGAGACCCAGTACTTC. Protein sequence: CASSLSGARETQYF.

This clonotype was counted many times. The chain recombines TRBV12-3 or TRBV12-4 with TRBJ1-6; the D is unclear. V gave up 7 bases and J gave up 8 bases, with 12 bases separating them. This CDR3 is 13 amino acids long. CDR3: CASKEGPDSPLHF. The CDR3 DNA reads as TGTGCCAGCAAGGAGGGTCCTGATTCACCCCTCCACTTT.

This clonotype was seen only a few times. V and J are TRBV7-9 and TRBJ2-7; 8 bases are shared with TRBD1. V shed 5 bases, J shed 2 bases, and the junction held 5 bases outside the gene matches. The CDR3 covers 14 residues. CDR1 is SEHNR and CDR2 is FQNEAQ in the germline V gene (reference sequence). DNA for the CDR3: TGTGCCAGCAGCGGCGGGACAGGCCCCTACGAGCAGTACTTC. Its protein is CASSGGTGPYEQYF.

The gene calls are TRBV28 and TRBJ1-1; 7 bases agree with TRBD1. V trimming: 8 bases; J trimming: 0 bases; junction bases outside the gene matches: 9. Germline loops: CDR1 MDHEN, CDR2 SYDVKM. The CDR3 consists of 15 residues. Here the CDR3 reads CASLKGRGVNTEAFF. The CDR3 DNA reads TGTGCCAGCCTTAAAGGCAGGGGGGTGAACACTGAAGCTTTCTTT.

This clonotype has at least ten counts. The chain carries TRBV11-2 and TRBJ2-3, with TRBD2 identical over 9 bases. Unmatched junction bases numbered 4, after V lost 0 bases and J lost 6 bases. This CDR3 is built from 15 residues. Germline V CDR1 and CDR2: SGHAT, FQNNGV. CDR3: CASSLEAGGSDTQYF. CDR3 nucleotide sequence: TGTGCCAGCAGCTTAGAAGCGGGAGGTTCGGATACGCAGTATTTT. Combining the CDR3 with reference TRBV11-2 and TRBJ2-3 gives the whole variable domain EAGVAQSPRYKIIEKRQSVAFWCNPISGHATLYWYQQILGQGPKLLIQFQNNGVVDDSQLPKDRFSAERLKGVDSTLKIQPAKLEDSAVYLCASSLEAGGSDTQYFGPGTRLTVL.

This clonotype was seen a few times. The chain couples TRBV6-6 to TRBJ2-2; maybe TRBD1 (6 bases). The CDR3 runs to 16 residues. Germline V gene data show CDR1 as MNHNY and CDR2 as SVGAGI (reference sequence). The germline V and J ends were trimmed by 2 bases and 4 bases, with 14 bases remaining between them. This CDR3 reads CASSYNLGTSTGELFF. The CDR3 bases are TGTGCCAGCAGTTACAATCTTGGGACATCCACCGGGGAGCTGTTTTTT.

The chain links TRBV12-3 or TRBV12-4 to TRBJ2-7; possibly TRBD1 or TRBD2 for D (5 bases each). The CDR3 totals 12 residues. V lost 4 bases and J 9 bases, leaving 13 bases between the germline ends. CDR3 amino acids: CASSWDPVPQYF. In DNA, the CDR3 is TGTGCCAGCAGTTGGGACCCCGTGCCGCAGTACTTC.

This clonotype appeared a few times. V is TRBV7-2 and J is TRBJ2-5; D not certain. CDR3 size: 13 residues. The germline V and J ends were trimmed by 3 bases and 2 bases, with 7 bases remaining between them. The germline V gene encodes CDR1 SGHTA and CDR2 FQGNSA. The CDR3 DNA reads TGTGCCAGCAGCTTCGGACCGCAAGAGACCCAGTACTTC. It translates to CASSFGPQETQYF.

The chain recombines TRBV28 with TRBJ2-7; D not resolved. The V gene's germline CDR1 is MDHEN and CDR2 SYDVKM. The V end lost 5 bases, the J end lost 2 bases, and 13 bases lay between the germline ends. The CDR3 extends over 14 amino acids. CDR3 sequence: CASSLRHSPYEQYF. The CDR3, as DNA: TGTGCCAGCAGTCTGAGACATTCCCCCTACGAGCAGTACTTC.

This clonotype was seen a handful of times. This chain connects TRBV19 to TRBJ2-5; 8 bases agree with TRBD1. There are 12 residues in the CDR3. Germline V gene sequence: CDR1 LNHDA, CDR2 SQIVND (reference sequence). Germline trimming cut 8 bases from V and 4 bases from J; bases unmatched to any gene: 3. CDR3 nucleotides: TGTGCCAGTGGACAGGGCCCAGAGACCCAGTACTTC. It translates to CASGQGPETQYF.

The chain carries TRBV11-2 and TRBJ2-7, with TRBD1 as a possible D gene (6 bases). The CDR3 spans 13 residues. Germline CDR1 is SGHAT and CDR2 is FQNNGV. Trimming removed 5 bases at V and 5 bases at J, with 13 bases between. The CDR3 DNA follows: TGTGCCAGCAGCCCCGACAGGCTCGACGAGCAGTACTTC. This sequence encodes CASSPDRLDEQYF.